This entry lists 6 T cell receptor beta chains sequenced from one sample in a study. TCRdb re-derived calls from the RT-PCR reads in MiXCR, one entry per CDR3 protein. The repertoire consists of about 680,000 distinct CDR3 sequences, with approximately 15% occurring once and the leading ten covering roughly 4%. Input material: memory CD4+ T cells from blood. The source is a female donor in good health, serving as a healthy control.

This clonotype was seen many times. This sequence joins TRBV20-1 and TRBJ2-5; 12 nucleotides agree with TRBD1. Germline values: CDR1 DFQATT, CDR2 SNEGSKA (reference sequence). This CDR3 spans 16 amino acids. The V segment lost 7 bases and the J segment 5 bases; nucleotides outside the gene matches: 14. CDR3 in amino acids: CSGEFPGQGARETQYF. The CDR3 DNA sequence: TGCAGTGGAGAGTTCCCGGGACAGGGGGCTCGGGAGACCCAGTACTTC.

This clonotype was counted between two and nine times. This chain joins TRBV28 and TRBJ1-6; maybe TRBD1 (5 bases). The ends were cut back, 3 bases at V and 11 bases at J, with 14 bases in the middle. The germline V gene encodes CDR1 MDHEN and CDR2 SYDVKM. CDR3 length: 14 amino acids. The CDR3 spells CASSLRGAGAPLHF. The DNA of the CDR3 is TGTGCCAGCAGTTTGCGGGGAGCGGGGGCACCCCTCCACTTT.

This clonotype was recorded a few times. The V call is TRBV7-9, the J call TRBJ1-1; no firm D call. Trimming removed 6 bases at V and 4 bases at J, with 18 bases between. CDR1 SEHNR and CDR2 FQNEAQ come from the germline V gene (reference sequence). The CDR3 is 15 residues long. The CDR3 spells CASRDAGAAGTEAFF. The CDR3 DNA reads TGTGCCAGCAGGGATGCGGGAGCGGCGGGCACTGAAGCTTTCTTT. Variable domain in full (rest from reference TRBV7-9 and TRBJ1-1): DTGVSQNPRHKITKRGQNVTFRCDPISEHNRLYWYRQTLGQGPEFLTYFQNEAQLEKSRLLSDRFSAERPKGSFSTLEIQRTEQGDSAMYLCASRDAGAAGTEAFFGQGTRLTVV.

This clonotype was observed a few times. The V and J genes are TRBV20-1 and TRBJ1-2, with D maybe TRBD1 (5 bases). This CDR3 is 12 amino acids long. The V end was cut by 2 bases, the J end by 6 bases, with 10 bases between. CDR1 is DFQATT and CDR2 is SNEGSKA in the germline V gene (reference sequence). The CDR3 nucleotides are TGCAGTGCTAGACGGGGGGACCATGGCTACACCTTC. Translation: CSARRGDHGYTF.

This clonotype came up a few times. One end of the junction fails to match germline, which may point to a read error. The V gene is TRBV20-1, the J gene TRBJ1-3; D remains ambiguous. Germline V gene lookup returns CDR1 DFQATT and CDR2 SNEGSKA (reference sequence). CDR3 length equals 15 residues. CDR3 protein: CSARVPVLGGNTIYF. Here the CDR3 DNA reads TGCAGTGCCAGAGTCCCCGTGTTAGGTGGAAACACCATATATTTT.

This clonotype was detected ten times or more. The rearrangement joins TRBV29-1 to TRBJ2-1; perhaps TRBD1 as D (8 bases). From germline, CDR1 is SQVTM and CDR2 ANQGSEA. Trimming pared 8 bases from V and 7 bases from J, leaving 15 bases between. The CDR3 is 12 amino acids. CDR3 DNA: TGCAGCACTGGACAGGGAGGGAATGAGCAGTTCTTC. Protein: CSTGQGGNEQFF.